This entry concerns a single TCR beta chain. Antigen unknown. The data stem from a study of cytomegalovirus exposure and HLA in healthy donors. The PCR used 60 Vbeta and 13 Jbeta primers. Profiling relied on immunoSEQ multiplex PCR, and the TCRdb table lists in-frame clones only, not all of them. The sample has about 160,000 clones, around 84% seen once; the top ten hold 7.5% to 9%. Per germline, CDR1 LNHDA and CDR2 SQIVND (reference sequence). V dropped 5 bases and J dropped 2 bases, with 16 bases sitting between them. The CDR3 has 16 residues. Broader study findings: Later on, a genetic analysis was performed. It linked a missense variant in DCLRE1C with V- and J-gene trimming of TCR beta.

V is TRBV19 and J is TRBJ1-5, with D perhaps TRBD1 (5 bases). Sequenced material: PBMCs. The receptor's source is a male donor in good health and CMV-seropositive. The CDR3 coding sequence is TGTGCCAGTAGTCCAGGGATCCGGAATGGCAATCAGCCCCAGCATTTT. Its protein product is CASSPGIRNGNQPQHF.